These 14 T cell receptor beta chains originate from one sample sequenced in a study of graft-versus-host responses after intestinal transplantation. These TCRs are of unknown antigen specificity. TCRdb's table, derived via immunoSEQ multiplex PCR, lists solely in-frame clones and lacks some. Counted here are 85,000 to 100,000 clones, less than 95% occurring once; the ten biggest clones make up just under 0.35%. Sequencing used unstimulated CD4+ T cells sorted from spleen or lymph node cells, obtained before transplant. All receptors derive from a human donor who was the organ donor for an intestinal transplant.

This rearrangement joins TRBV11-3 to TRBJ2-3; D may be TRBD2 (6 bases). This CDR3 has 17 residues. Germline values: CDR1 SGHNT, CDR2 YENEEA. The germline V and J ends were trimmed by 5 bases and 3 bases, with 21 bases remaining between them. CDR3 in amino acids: CASSPSGTPLGTDTQYF. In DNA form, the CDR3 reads TGTGCCAGCAGCCCCTCCGGGACTCCTCTTGGAACAGATACGCAGTATTTT.

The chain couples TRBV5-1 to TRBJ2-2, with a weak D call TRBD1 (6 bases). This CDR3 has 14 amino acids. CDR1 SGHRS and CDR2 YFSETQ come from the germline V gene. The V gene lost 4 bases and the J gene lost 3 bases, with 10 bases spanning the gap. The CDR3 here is CASSIGQYTGELFF. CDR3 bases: TGCGCCAGCAGCATAGGACAGTACACCGGGGAGCTGTTTTTT.

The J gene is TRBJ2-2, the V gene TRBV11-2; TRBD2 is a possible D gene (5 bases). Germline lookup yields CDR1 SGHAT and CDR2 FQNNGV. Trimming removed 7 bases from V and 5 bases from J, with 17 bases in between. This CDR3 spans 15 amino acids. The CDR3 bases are TGTGCCAGCACAAGGGAGTCAATTGCGACCGGGGAGCTGTTTTTT. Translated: CASTRESIATGELFF.

This CDR3 is CASGGPETYEQYF. The CDR3 DNA follows: TGTGCCAGCGGCGGTCCAGAAACTTACGAGCAGTACTTC. V is TRBV6-6 and J is TRBJ2-7; D gene unclear. Trimming removed 8 bases from V and 4 bases from J, with 15 bases in between. The CDR3 loop spans 13 amino acids. Germline CDR1 and CDR2: MNHNY and SVGAGI (reference sequence).

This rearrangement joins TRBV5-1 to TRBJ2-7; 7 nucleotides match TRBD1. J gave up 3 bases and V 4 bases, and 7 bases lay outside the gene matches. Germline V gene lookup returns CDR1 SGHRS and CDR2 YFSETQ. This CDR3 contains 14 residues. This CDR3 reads CASSTPTGDYEQYF. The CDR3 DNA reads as TGCGCCAGCAGCACCCCCACAGGGGACTACGAGCAGTACTTC.

CDR3 nucleotides: TGTGCTAGTGGTTTTGAACTAGCGGGAGGAGAGCAGTTCTTC. It translates to CASGFELAGGEQFF. This sequence joins TRBV12-5 and TRBJ2-1; 12 bases are shared with TRBD2. The CDR3 consists of 14 residues. The ends lost 3 bases at V and 10 bases at J; junction bases unmatched: 4. Germline assignment: CDR1 LGHNT and CDR2 FRNRAP.

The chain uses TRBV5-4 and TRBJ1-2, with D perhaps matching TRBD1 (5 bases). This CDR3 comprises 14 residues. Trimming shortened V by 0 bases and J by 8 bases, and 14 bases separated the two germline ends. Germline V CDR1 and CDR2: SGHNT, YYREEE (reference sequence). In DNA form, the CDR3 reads TGTGCCAGCAGCTTGGCGGGCGGGGGGGGAGGCTACACCTTC. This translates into CASSLAGGGGGYTF.

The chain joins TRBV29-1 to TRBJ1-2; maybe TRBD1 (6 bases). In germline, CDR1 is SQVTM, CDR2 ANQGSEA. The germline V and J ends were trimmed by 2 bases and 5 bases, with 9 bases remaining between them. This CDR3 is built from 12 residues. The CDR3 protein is CSVELQGYGYTF. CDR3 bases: TGCAGCGTTGAATTGCAGGGGTATGGCTACACCTTC.

CDR3 coding DNA: TGTGCCAGCACTAGACAGGGGGAGTTGAATGGCTACACCTTC. It specifies CASTRQGELNGYTF. The chain uses TRBV6-5 and TRBJ1-2, with TRBD1 identical over 9 bases. J lost 6 bases, V lost 7 bases, and 9 bases had no gene match. The germline V gene encodes CDR1 MNHEY and CDR2 SVGAGI. The CDR3 is 14 amino acids.

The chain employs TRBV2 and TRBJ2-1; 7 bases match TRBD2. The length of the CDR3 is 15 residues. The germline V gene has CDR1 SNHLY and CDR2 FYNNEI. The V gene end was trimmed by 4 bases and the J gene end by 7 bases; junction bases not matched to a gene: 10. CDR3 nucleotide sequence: TGTGCCAGCAGTGCGGGACTATCCCTATGGAATGAGCAGTTCTTC. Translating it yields CASSAGLSLWNEQFF. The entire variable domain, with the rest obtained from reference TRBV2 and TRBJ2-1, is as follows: EPEVTQTPSHQVTQMGQEVILRCVPISNHLYFYWYRQILGQKVEFLVSFYNNEISEKSEIFDDQFSVERPDGSNFTLKIRSTKLEDSAMYFCASSAGLSLWNEQFFGPGTRLTVL.

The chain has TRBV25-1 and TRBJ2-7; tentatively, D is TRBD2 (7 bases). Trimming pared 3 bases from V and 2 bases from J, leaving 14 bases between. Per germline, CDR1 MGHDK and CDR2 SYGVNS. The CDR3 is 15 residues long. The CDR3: CASSDLGGAPYEQYF. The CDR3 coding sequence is TGTGCCAGCAGTGATCTTGGGGGGGCCCCCTACGAGCAGTACTTC.

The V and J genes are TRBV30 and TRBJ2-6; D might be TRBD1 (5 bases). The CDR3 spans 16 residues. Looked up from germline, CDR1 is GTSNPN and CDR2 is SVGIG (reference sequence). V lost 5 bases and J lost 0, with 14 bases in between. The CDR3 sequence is CAWSYRTSSGANVLTF. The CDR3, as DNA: TGTGCCTGGTCATACAGGACATCCTCTGGGGCCAACGTCCTGACTTTC. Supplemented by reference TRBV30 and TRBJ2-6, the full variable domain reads SQTIHQWPATLVQPVGSPLSLECTVEGTSNPNLYWYRQAAGRGLQLLFYSVGIGQISSEVPQNLSASRPQDRQFILSSKKLLLSDSGFYLCAWSYRTSSGANVLTFGAGSRLTVL.

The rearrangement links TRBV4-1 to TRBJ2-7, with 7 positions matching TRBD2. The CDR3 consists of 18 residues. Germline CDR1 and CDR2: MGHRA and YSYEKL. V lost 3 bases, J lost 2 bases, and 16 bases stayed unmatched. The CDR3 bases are TGCGCCAGCAGCCAGAAACAGGTGAGGGAGGGAGGCACCTACGAGCAGTACTTC. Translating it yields CASSQKQVREGGTYEQYF.

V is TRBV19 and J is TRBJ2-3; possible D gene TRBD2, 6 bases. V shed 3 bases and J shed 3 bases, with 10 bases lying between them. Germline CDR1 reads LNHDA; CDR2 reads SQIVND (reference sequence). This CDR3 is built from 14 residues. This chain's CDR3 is CASSIRGSTDTQYF. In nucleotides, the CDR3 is TGTGCCAGTAGTATTCGGGGGAGTACAGATACGCAGTATTTT.